This T cell receptor beta chain was recovered during a study of cytotoxic CD8 clonotypes in ibrutinib-treated CLL. Some clones are missing from TCRdb's copy, which holds only in-frame ones; the method was immunoSEQ multiplex PCR. The data hold roughly 250,000 clones, with under 80% observed a single time. Trimming took off 1 base at V and 2 bases at J, with 10 bases between the two ends. This CDR3 comprises 15 residues. CDR1 and CDR2 (germline): SGHAT, FQNNGV. The sequenced sample was PBMCs, obtained after 24 months of ibrutinib treatment. This rearrangement joins TRBV11-2 to TRBJ2-3; D remains unclear. This clonotype was sampled from a human donor with chronic lymphocytic leukemia. CDR3 DNA sequence: TGTGCCAGCAGCTTAGTCGGTCGTGTCACAGATACGCAGTATTTT. Protein: CASSLVGRVTDTQYF.